This TCR beta chain was observed in a study of T cells in Graves' hyperthyroidism and ophthalmopathy. Authors of the study amplified TCR beta CDR3 regions from RNA transcripts. Carried out on the TCR CDR3, a first-round RT-PCR used the HTBI primer set. TCRdb used MiXCR to reprocess the multiplex PCR reads, holding one entry per CDR3 protein. There are 550,000 to 850,000 distinct CDR3 sequences in the sample; around 20% occur only once, and around 15% lies in the top ten. General observations from the study: Ophthalmopathy was distinguished from stable hyperthyroidism by 13 V-J signatures.

Patients showing uncontrolled infection, other autoimmune disease, pregnancy or lactation were ineligible. Orbital computed tomography, thyroid ultrasound, serum thyroxine and TRAb, and clinical symptoms together informed the diagnoses. Blood was obtained at the first hyperthyroidism diagnosis, which preceded any ophthalmopathy symptoms. For this clonotype: Its matching antigen is unknown.

This receptor was identified in a woman between 50 and 59 years old with Graves' hyperthyroidism that later progressed to Graves' ophthalmopathy. Sample: blood.

The CDR3 loop is CASSYWGQGTNYGYTF. The CDR3 DNA reads as TGTGCCAGCAGTTACTGGGGACAGGGGACTAACTATGGCTACACCTTC. The chain carries TRBV6-5 and TRBJ1-2; 10 nucleotides match TRBD1. Germline V lookup: CDR1 MNHEY, CDR2 SVGAGI. J gave up 0 bases and V 1 base, and 2 bases lay outside the gene matches. The CDR3 totals 16 residues.